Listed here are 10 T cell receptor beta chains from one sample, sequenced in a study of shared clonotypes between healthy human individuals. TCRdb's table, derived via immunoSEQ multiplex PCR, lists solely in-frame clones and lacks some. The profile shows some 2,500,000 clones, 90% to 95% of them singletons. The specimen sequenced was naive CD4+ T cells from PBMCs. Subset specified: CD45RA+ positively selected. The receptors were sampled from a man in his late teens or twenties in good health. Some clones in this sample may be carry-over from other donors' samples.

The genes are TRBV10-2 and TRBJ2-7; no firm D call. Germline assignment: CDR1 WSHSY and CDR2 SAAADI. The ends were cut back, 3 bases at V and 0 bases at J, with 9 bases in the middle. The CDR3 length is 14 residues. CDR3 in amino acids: CASSEVRTSYEQYF. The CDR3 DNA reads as TGCGCCAGCAGTGAAGTTAGGACCTCCTACGAGCAGTACTTC.

This chain's CDR3 is CATSRDPRGELFF. CDR3 bases: TGTGCCACCAGCAGAGACCCTCGCGGGGAGCTGTTTTTT. J is TRBJ2-2 and V is TRBV15; no firm D call. The germline CDR1 and CDR2 sequences are LNHNV and YYDKDF (reference sequence). The germline V and J ends were trimmed by 0 bases and 7 bases, with 6 bases remaining between them. The CDR3 runs to 13 residues.

CDR3 in amino acids: CASSQAWGRGTTQYF. In DNA form, the CDR3 reads TGTGCCAGCAGCCAAGCTTGGGGAAGGGGGACGACCCAGTACTTC. The chain recombines TRBV14 with TRBJ2-5, with D tentatively TRBD1 (6 bases). Between the trimmed V and J ends, which lost 1 base and 7 bases, there was a span of 16 bases. Germline V gene sequence: CDR1 SGHDN, CDR2 FVKESK. The CDR3 loop spans 15 amino acids.

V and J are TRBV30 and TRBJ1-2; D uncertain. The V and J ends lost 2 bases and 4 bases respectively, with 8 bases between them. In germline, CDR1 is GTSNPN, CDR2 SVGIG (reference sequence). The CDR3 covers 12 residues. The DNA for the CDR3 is TGTGCCTGGAGTATCGGGATCTATGGCTACACCTTC. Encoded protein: CAWSIGIYGYTF.

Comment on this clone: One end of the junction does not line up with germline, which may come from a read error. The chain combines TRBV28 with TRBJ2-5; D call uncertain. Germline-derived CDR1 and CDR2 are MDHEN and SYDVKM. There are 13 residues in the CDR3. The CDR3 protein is CASSPSRTTSADF. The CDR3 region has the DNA TGTGCCAGCAGTCCCTCCCGGACCACCTCAGCCGACTTC. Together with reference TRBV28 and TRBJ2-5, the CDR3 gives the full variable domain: DVKVTQSSRYLVKRTGEKVFLECVQDMDHENMFWYRQDPGLGLRLIYFSYDVKMKEKGDIPEGYSVSREKKERFSLILESASTNQTSMYLCASSPSRTTSADFGPGTRLLVL.

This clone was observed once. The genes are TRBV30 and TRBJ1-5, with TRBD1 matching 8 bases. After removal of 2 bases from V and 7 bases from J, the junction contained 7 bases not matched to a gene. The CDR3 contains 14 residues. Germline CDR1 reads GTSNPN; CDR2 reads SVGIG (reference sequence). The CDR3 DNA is TGTGCCTGGAGTCAGGACAGGGTGGGACAGCCCCAGCATTTT. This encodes CAWSQDRVGQPQHF.

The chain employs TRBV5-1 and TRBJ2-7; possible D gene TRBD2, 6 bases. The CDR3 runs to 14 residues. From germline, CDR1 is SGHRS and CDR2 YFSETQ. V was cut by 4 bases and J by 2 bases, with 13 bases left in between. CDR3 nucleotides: TGCGCCAGCAGCACCGGGACTTTAACCTACGAGCAGTACTTC. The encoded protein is CASSTGTLTYEQYF.

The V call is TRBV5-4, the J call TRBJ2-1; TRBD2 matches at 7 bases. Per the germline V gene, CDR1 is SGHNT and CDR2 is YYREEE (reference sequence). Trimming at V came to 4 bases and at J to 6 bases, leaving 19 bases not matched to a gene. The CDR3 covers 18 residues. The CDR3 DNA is TGTGCCAGCAGCCTTTCGCCGCGTCGGGAGGCCGGGGGCAATGAGCAGTTCTTC. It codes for CASSLSPRREAGGNEQFF. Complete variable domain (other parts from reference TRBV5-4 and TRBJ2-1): ETGVTQSPTHLIKTRGQQVTLRCSSQSGHNTVSWYQQALGQGPQFIFQYYREEENGRGNFPPRFSGLQFPNYSSELNVNALELDDSALYLCASSLSPRREAGGNEQFFGPGTRLTVL.

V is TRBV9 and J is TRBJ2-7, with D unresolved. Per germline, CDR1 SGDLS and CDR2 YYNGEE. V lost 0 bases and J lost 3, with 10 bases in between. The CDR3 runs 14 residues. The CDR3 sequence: CASSVDLAGYEQYF. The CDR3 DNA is TGTGCCAGCAGCGTAGACCTCGCCGGCTACGAGCAGTACTTC.

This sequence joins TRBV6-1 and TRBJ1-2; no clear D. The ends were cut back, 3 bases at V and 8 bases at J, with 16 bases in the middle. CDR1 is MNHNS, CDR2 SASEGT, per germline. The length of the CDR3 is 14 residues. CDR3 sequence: CASSESGRLRGYTF. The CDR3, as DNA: TGTGCCAGCAGTGAGTCGGGCAGGCTGAGGGGCTACACCTTC.